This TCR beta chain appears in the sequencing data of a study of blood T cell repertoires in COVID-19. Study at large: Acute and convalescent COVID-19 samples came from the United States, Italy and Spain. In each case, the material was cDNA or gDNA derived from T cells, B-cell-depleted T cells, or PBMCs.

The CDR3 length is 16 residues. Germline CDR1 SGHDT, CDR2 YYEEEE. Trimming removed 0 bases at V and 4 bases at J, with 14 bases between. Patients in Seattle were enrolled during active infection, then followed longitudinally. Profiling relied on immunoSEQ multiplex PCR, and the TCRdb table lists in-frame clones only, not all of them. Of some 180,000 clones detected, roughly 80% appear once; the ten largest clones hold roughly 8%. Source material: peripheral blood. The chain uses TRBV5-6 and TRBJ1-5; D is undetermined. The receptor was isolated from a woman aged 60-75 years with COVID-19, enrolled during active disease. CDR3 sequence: CASSLGAHRGNQPQHF. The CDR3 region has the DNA TGTGCCAGCAGCTTGGGGGCGCACCGAGGGAATCAGCCCCAGCATTTT.